Following are 21 T cell receptor beta chains from one sample sequenced in a study of blood T cell repertoires in COVID-19. Generated by immunoSEQ multiplex PCR, the TCRdb table keeps only in-frame clones and is missing some. Among about 300,000 clones listed, approximately 85% were seen once. The specimen was peripheral blood. All receptors come from a woman between 50 and 59 years old with acute or convalescent COVID-19.

The chain is built from TRBV27 and TRBJ1-2, with TRBD1 matching over 8 bases. CDR3 size: 17 residues. V shed 3 bases, J shed 5 bases, and the junction held 14 bases outside the gene matches. Per the germline V gene, CDR1 is MNHEY and CDR2 is SMNVEV (reference sequence). CDR3 DNA sequence: TGTGCCAGCAGTTTGCGGGAGGGCGGGACAGGACTTTATGGCTACACCTTC. Translating it yields CASSLREGGTGLYGYTF.

This chain links TRBV21-1 with TRBJ2-4; whether TRBD2, the table's D call, matches the DNA was not checked. TRBV21-1 is a listed pseudogene. The CDR3 loop spans 20 amino acids. The CDR3 DNA is TGTGCCAGCAGCACAACGACTAGCGGGATGGTGCTCTCATCCTGGAACATTCAGTACTTC. Its translation: CASSTTTSGMVLSSWNIQYF.

The CDR3 region is CASSFPGLTETQYF. The CDR3 DNA reads as TGCGCCAGCAGCTTTCCAGGGTTGACCGAGACCCAGTACTTC. The chain carries TRBV5-1 and TRBJ2-5; D is possibly TRBD1 (5 bases). Trimming cost V 2 bases and J 5 bases, with 13 bases left between them. The CDR3 spans 14 residues. From germline, CDR1 is SGHRS and CDR2 YFSETQ.

This clone has a handful of counts. V and J are TRBV7-9 and TRBJ2-1; the match to TRBD2 covers 7 bases. Germline lookup yields CDR1 SEHNR and CDR2 FQNEAQ (reference sequence). The CDR3 spans 15 residues. Unmatched junction bases numbered 6, after V lost 1 base and J lost 6 bases. The CDR3 DNA sequence: TGTGCCAGCAGCTTAGGTGGGAGGGAGCCCAATGAGCAGTTCTTC. This translates into CASSLGGREPNEQFF.

The gene calls are TRBV19 and TRBJ2-5; the D gene is possibly TRBD2 (5 bases). The CDR3 runs to 13 residues. Trimming cost V 4 bases and J 1 base, with 7 bases left between them. The germline V gene encodes CDR1 LNHDA and CDR2 SQIVND (reference sequence). The DNA of the CDR3 is TGTGCCAGTAGTAGTGAGGGCCAAGAGACCCAGTACTTC. This sequence encodes CASSSEGQETQYF.

This clone appeared once. The chain combines TRBV21-1 with TRBJ2-1; whether TRBD2, the table's D call, matches the DNA was not checked. TRBV21-1 is deemed a pseudogene. This CDR3 is built from 16 residues. CDR3 sequence reads: CASSKEAREGRNEQFF. Written as DNA, the CDR3 is TGTGCCAGCAGCAAAGAGGCGCGGGAGGGCCGGAATGAGCAGTTCTTC.

The chain links TRBV6-5 to TRBJ2-7; no clear D. The CDR3 consists of 14 residues. Germline loops: CDR1 MNHEY, CDR2 SVGAGI. Between the trimmed V and J ends, which lost 0 bases and 0 bases, there was a span of 6 bases. The CDR3 sequence is CASSYSYISYEQYF. In DNA form, the CDR3 reads TGTGCCAGCAGTTACTCGTACATCTCCTACGAGCAGTACTTC.

This clone was counted ten times or more. The J gene is TRBJ2-1, the V gene TRBV28; 9 nucleotides line up with TRBD1. This CDR3 comprises 16 residues. With V trimmed by 7 bases and J by 4 bases, 11 bases remained unmatched. From germline, CDR1 is MDHEN and CDR2 SYDVKM. CDR3 bases: TGTGCCAGCACGCCCTCCGGGACAGGGCAGTACAATGAGCAGTTCTTC. Protein: CASTPSGTGQYNEQFF.

The chain carries TRBV30 and TRBJ2-2; 8 bases map to TRBD1. Losses at the gene ends were 5 bases for V and 3 bases for J; bases not matched to a gene: 14. Germline loops: CDR1 GTSNPN, CDR2 SVGIG (reference sequence). This CDR3 is 17 amino acids long. CDR3 bases: TGTGCCTGGGCCTCTGACAGGGGTATTTGGGACACCGGGGAGCTGTTTTTT. Its protein is CAWASDRGIWDTGELFF.

This sequence joins TRBV30 and TRBJ2-6; TRBD1 agrees at 10 bases. Germline CDR1 and CDR2: GTSNPN and SVGIG (reference sequence). V gave up 3 bases and J gave up 0 bases; unmatched junction bases: 2. There are 16 residues in the CDR3. The DNA of the CDR3 is TGTGCCTGGAGGGGACAGGGGAGCTCTGGGGCCAACGTCCTGACTTTC. It codes for CAWRGQGSSGANVLTF.

The CDR3: CASSVEGFKAEAFF. CDR3 nucleotide sequence: TGTGCCAGCAGCGTAGAGGGGTTTAAAGCTGAAGCTTTCTTT. This rearrangement joins TRBV9 to TRBJ1-1, with D perhaps TRBD1 (5 bases). The V gene lost 0 bases and the J gene lost 6 bases, with 12 bases spanning the gap. The CDR3 loop spans 14 amino acids. CDR1 and CDR2 from the germline V gene are SGDLS and YYNGEE.

The chain couples TRBV18 to TRBJ2-3; 9 bases are shared with TRBD2. Germline trimming cut 5 bases from V and 3 bases from J; bases unmatched to any gene: 6. The CDR3 loop spans 15 amino acids. Germline values: CDR1 KGHSH, CDR2 LQKENI. The CDR3 DNA sequence: TGTGCCAGCTCATTACTCGCGGGAGGGACAGATACGCAGTATTTT. This translates into CASSLLAGGTDTQYF.

The V gene is TRBV11-2, the J gene TRBJ1-2; 7 bases map to TRBD1. CDR3 length: 15 residues. Germline CDR1 reads SGHAT; CDR2 reads FQNNGV. The ends lost 1 base at V and 2 bases at J; junction bases unmatched: 4. The CDR3 bases are TGTGCCAGCAGCTTAGTGGGACAGAGAAACTATGGCTACACCTTC. As protein: CASSLVGQRNYGYTF.

The rearrangement joins TRBV7-5 to TRBJ2-5; TRBD2, the D gene given by the table, was not confirmed from the DNA. TRBV7-5 is recorded as a pseudogene. The CDR3 is 16 amino acids. CDR3 nucleotides: TGTGCCAGAAAGCTTAGACTGGCCGGGGGAGGCGAGACCCAGTACTTC. The encoded protein is CARKLRLAGGGETQYF.

This chain connects TRBV7-8 to TRBJ2-5, with D possibly being TRBD2 (7 bases). Germline CDR1 is SGHVS and CDR2 is FQNEAQ. Trimming pared 3 bases from V and 5 bases from J, leaving 16 bases between. The CDR3 is 15 amino acids. CDR3 residues: CASSFLGGAGETQYF. CDR3 nucleotides: TGTGCCAGCAGCTTCCTGGGGGGGGCAGGGGAGACCCAGTACTTC.

The chain couples TRBV6-4 to TRBJ2-7; 7 nucleotides align to TRBD2. There are 15 residues in the CDR3. Per the germline V gene, CDR1 is MRHNA and CDR2 is SNTAGT. With 0 bases clipped from V and 4 bases from J, the junction kept 6 bases outside the gene matches. In DNA, the CDR3 is TGTGCCAGCAGTGACTCCAGTTCCGGGGGGTACGAGCAGTACTTC. This translates into CASSDSSSGGYEQYF.

The chain couples TRBV5-4 to TRBJ1-1, with 7 nucleotides matching TRBD1. Germline CDR1 is SGHNT and CDR2 is YYREEE (reference sequence). With V trimmed by 3 bases and J by 5 bases, 7 bases remained unmatched. The CDR3 consists of 14 residues. As DNA, the CDR3 is TGTGCCAGCAGCTCCCAGGGGGTAGGGACTGAAGCTTTCTTT. Its translation: CASSSQGVGTEAFF.

The chain links TRBV7-3 to TRBJ2-7; 7 nucleotides agree with TRBD1. Germline V gene sequence: CDR1 SGHTA, CDR2 FQGTGA. The V and J ends lost 2 bases and 3 bases, in that order; junction bases with no gene match: 1. The CDR3 runs to 13 residues. CDR3 loop: CASSLRQGYEQYF. The CDR3 DNA is TGTGCCAGCAGCTTACGACAGGGCTACGAGCAGTACTTC.

The V gene is TRBV24-1, the J gene TRBJ2-1; 7 bases are a match to TRBD1. Per germline, CDR1 KGHDR and CDR2 SFDVKD. Losses at the gene ends were 1 base for V and 6 bases for J; bases not matched to a gene: 2. This CDR3 has 14 residues. CDR3 nucleotide sequence: TGTGCCACCAGTGATTTAGACAGGGTCAATGAGCAGTTCTTC. It is translated as CATSDLDRVNEQFF.

This clone was seen a handful of times. The chain links TRBV7-2 to TRBJ2-7, with TRBD2 matching 11 bases. The J segment lost 3 bases and the V segment lost 3 bases, leaving 1 base of the junction unmatched. CDR3 length: 14 amino acids. The germline gives CDR1 SGHTA, CDR2 FQGNSA. The DNA for the CDR3 is TGTGCCAGCAGCTTTGGGACTAGCGGCTACGAGCAGTACTTC. Encoded protein: CASSFGTSGYEQYF.

The rearrangement uses TRBV20-1 and TRBJ2-1, with D perhaps matching TRBD2 (6 bases). Germline assignment: CDR1 DFQATT and CDR2 SNEGSKA (reference sequence). The CDR3 extends over 13 amino acids. The V end lost 3 bases, the J end lost 10 bases, and 16 bases lay between the germline ends. Written as DNA, the CDR3 is TGCAGTGCTAGTCAAACGGGAGAGGGCGAGCAGTTCTTC. It yields the protein CSASQTGEGEQFF.